This T cell receptor beta chain stems from a study of cytomegalovirus exposure and HLA in healthy donors. Study overall: HLA-typed donors contributed about 85 million unique TCRs, which were held in an early data release. There were several hundred genotyped donors. Of these, 81% fell in the genetic ancestry cluster associated with self-reported Caucasian donors.

Study-level results: Reports indicated that the classifier achieved high specificity and sensitivity in diagnosing cytomegalovirus status. As a later analysis revealed, the rate of TCR association differed by HLA locus, with DRB1 most and HLA-C fewest.

Of note for this clone: The antigen is undetermined.

PCR used 60 Vbeta primers and 13 Jbeta primers. Profiling relied on immunoSEQ multiplex PCR, and the TCRdb table lists in-frame clones only, not all of them. The sample shows 57,000 or so clones, around two thirds of them seen only once. This receptor was obtained from a woman aged 55 to 70 in good health and CMV-seropositive. The sequenced sample consisted of PBMCs.

The CDR3 loop reads CASSQDGWYRDTEAFF. DNA for the CDR3: TGTGCCAGCAGCCAAGATGGGTGGTACAGGGACACTGAAGCTTTCTTT. This chain uses TRBV14 with TRBJ1-1; a weak D match, TRBD1 (6 bases). Germline lookup yields CDR1 SGHDN and CDR2 FVKESK. V shed 0 bases and J shed 3 bases, with 14 bases lying between them. CDR3 size: 16 residues.